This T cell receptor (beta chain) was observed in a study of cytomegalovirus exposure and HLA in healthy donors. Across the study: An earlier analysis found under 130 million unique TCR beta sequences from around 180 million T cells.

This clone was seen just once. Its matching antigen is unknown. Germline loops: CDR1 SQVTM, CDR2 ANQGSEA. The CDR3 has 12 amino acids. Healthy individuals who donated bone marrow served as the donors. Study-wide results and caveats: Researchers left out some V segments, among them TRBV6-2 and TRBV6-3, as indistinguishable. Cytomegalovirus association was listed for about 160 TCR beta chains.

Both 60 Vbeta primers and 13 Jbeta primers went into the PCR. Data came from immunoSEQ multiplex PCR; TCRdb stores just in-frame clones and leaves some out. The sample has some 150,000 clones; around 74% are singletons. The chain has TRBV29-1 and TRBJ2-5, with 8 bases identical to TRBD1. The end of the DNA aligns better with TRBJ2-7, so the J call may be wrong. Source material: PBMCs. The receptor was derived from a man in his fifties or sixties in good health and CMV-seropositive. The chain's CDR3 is CSARDRLSEQYF. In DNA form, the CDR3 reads TGCAGCGCCCGGGACAGGCTCTCCGAGCAGTACTTC.